The 30 T cell receptor beta chains listed next were all sequenced from one sample in a study of blood T cell repertoires in COVID-19. This table comes from immunoSEQ multiplex PCR, and its TCRdb copy is limited to in-frame clones, with some not included. The table lists some 350,000 clones, 89% of them singletons. The sample was peripheral blood. All receptors derive from a woman younger than 45 with COVID-19, enrolled during active disease.

The chain recombines TRBV5-6 with TRBJ1-2, with TRBD1 as a possible D gene (5 bases). Trimming cost V 3 bases and J 5 bases, with 17 bases left between them. Looked up from germline, CDR1 is SGHDT and CDR2 is YYEEEE. The CDR3 covers 15 residues. CDR3 region: CASSSGLRSGYGYTF. For the CDR3, the DNA is TGTGCCAGCAGCTCAGGGCTCCGAAGTGGGTATGGCTACACCTTC.

This clone came up once. The chain couples TRBV5-1 to TRBJ1-2; a weak D match, TRBD1 (5 bases). The CDR3 is made up of 14 amino acids. Looked up from germline, CDR1 is SGHRS and CDR2 is YFSETQ. Between the trimmed V and J ends, which lost 0 bases and 3 bases, there was a span of 9 bases. The chain's CDR3 is CASSLDGQDYGYTF. CDR3 DNA sequence: TGCGCCAGCAGCTTGGACGGACAAGACTATGGCTACACCTTC.

Concerning this clone itself: Other DNA sequences in this specimen translate into the identical CDR3. The V gene is TRBV7-2, the J gene TRBJ2-3; no reliable D call. Germline lookup yields CDR1 SGHTA and CDR2 FQGNSA. This CDR3 comprises 14 residues. V was shortened by 0 bases and J by 0 bases, with 4 bases between the two germline ends. The CDR3 bases are TGTGCCAGCAGCTTAGCATCTAGCACAGATACGCAGTATTTT. Its protein product is CASSLASSTDTQYF. Complete variable domain (other parts from reference TRBV7-2 and TRBJ2-3): GAGVSQSPSNKVTEKGKDVELRCDPISGHTALYWYRQSLGQGLEFLIYFQGNSAPDKSGLPSDRFSAERTGGSVSTLTIQRTQQEDSAVYLCASSLASSTDTQYFGPGTRLTVL.

The chain uses TRBV12-3 or TRBV12-4 and TRBJ2-7; 9 bases match TRBD2. This CDR3 has 13 residues. J gave up 13 bases and V 3 bases, and 10 bases lay outside the gene matches. Here the CDR3 reads CASSLRASGVQYV. The CDR3 DNA follows: TGTGCCAGCAGTTTGAGGGCTAGCGGGGTCCAATACGTC.

The chain uses TRBV7-2 and TRBJ2-3; D possibly corresponds to TRBD2 (6 bases). Trimming pared 1 base from V and 2 bases from J, leaving 22 bases between. Germline V gene sequence: CDR1 SGHTA, CDR2 FQGNSA. The CDR3 consists of 19 residues. CDR3 loop: CASSLGPLLARRDTDTQYF. The CDR3 DNA reads as TGTGCCAGCAGCTTAGGGCCCCTTCTAGCGCGGAGGGACACAGATACGCAGTATTTT.

A few counts support this clone. The chain has TRBV5-1 and TRBJ2-5, with D perhaps matching TRBD1 (5 bases). The CDR3 spans 14 residues. The V gene's germline CDR1 is SGHRS and CDR2 YFSETQ. V lost 4 bases, J lost 5 bases, and 15 bases lay in between. The CDR3 DNA is TGCGCCAGCAGCCAAGACAGTTTGGGGGAGACCCAGTACTTC. Its translation: CASSQDSLGETQYF.

V usage is TRBV28 and J usage is TRBJ1-5; weak D call: TRBD1 (6 bases). V shed 2 bases and J shed 10 bases, with 12 bases lying between them. Germline V gene lookup returns CDR1 MDHEN and CDR2 SYDVKM. This CDR3 comprises 13 residues. In nucleotides, the CDR3 is TGTGCCAGCAGTTTAGAACAGGGCAGACCCCAGCATTTT. Translation gives CASSLEQGRPQHF. Looking up the rest from reference TRBV28 and TRBJ1-5 gives the full variable domain: DVKVTQSSRYLVKRTGEKVFLECVQDMDHENMFWYRQDPGLGLRLIYFSYDVKMKEKGDIPEGYSVSREKKERFSLILESASTNQTSMYLCASSLEQGRPQHFGDGTRLSIL.

The chain links TRBV18 to TRBJ1-1; TRBD1 is a possible D gene (5 bases). CDR3 size: 14 residues. V lost 1 base and J lost 1, with 7 bases in between. Germline lookup yields CDR1 KGHSH and CDR2 LQKENI. The CDR3 DNA is TGTGCCAGCTCACCACGGACAAAGAACACTGAAGCTTTCTTT. Residues: CASSPRTKNTEAFF. Full variable domain (missing parts from reference TRBV18 and TRBJ1-1): NAGVMQNPRHLVRRRGQEARLRCSPMKGHSHVYWYRQLPEEGLKFMVYLQKENIIDESGMPKERFSAEFPKEGPSILRIQQVVRGDSAAYFCASSPRTKNTEAFFGQGTRLTVV.

The chain recombines TRBV28 with TRBJ1-1; D is undetermined. Deletions cut 0 bases from V and 4 bases from J, with 3 bases between. This CDR3 spans 12 amino acids. Germline V gene data show CDR1 as MDHEN and CDR2 as SYDVKM. This chain's CDR3 is CASSLWSTEAFF. The CDR3 nucleotides read TGTGCCAGCAGTTTATGGAGCACTGAAGCTTTCTTT.

The V and J genes are TRBV25-1 and TRBJ1-2, with 10 positions matching TRBD1. The CDR3 spans 17 residues. Germline V CDR1 and CDR2: MGHDK, SYGVNS. The V and J ends lost 4 bases and 0 bases, in that order; junction bases with no gene match: 8. The CDR3, as DNA: TGTGCCAGCAGTGGAGACCCCGGGACAGGGGCTAACTATGGCTACACCTTC. Its translation: CASSGDPGTGANYGYTF.

V is TRBV3-1 (or the pseudogene TRBV3-2) and J is TRBJ1-5, with D unresolved. V lost 4 bases and J 0 bases, leaving 10 bases between the germline ends. The germline CDR1 and CDR2 sequences are LGHDT and YNNKEL (reference sequence). CDR3 size: 15 residues. In nucleotides, the CDR3 is TGTGCCAGCAGCCTCGGAGGGATTAGCAATCAGCCCCAGCATTTT. Amino acid sequence: CASSLGGISNQPQHF.

This clone occurred a few times. The chain uses TRBV6-6 and TRBJ2-2; the D is unclear. This CDR3 is 17 amino acids long. V lost 6 bases, J lost 6 bases, and 23 bases lay in between. Germline values: CDR1 MNHNY, CDR2 SVGAGI (reference sequence). DNA of the CDR3: TGTGCCAGCAGCCGAAGAAAGCACTACTCCACCCCCGGGGAGCTGTTTTTT. Encoded protein: CASSRRKHYSTPGELFF.

J is TRBJ2-1 and V is TRBV28, with a weak D call TRBD2 (5 bases). The germline V and J ends were trimmed by 4 bases and 2 bases, with 15 bases remaining between them. The CDR3 is made up of 16 amino acids. Germline V gene data show CDR1 as MDHEN and CDR2 as SYDVKM. CDR3 sequence reads: CASSSETGITYNEQFF. In nucleotides, the CDR3 is TGTGCCAGCAGTTCCGAAACCGGGATCACCTACAATGAGCAGTTCTTC.

The gene calls are TRBV24-1 and TRBJ1-5; 9 bases align to TRBD1. Germline V CDR1 and CDR2: KGHDR, SFDVKD. J lost 4 bases, V lost 2 bases, and 8 bases had no gene match. This CDR3 spans 17 amino acids. CDR3 amino acids: CATSDSTGGRWNQPQHF. The CDR3, as DNA: TGTGCCACCAGTGATTCTACAGGGGGCCGGTGGAATCAGCCCCAGCATTTT.

The chain has TRBV5-1 and TRBJ2-5, with 7 bases fitting TRBD1. V was clipped by 3 bases and J by 4 bases; unmatched bases: 15. Germline V gives CDR1 SGHRS, CDR2 YFSETQ. This CDR3 spans 17 amino acids. In DNA, the CDR3 is TGCGCCAGCAGCTCCTCGCCGAGGGGGCTTGGTCGAGAGACCCAGTACTTC. This encodes CASSSSPRGLGRETQYF.

The chain recombines TRBV2 with TRBJ2-3; 10 bases agree with TRBD2. With 9 bases clipped from V and 2 bases from J, the junction kept 5 bases outside the gene matches. The CDR3 consists of 14 residues. Per the germline V gene, CDR1 is SNHLY and CDR2 is FYNNEI. The CDR3 loop is CASLLAGLTDTQYF. The DNA for the CDR3 is TGTGCCAGTTTACTAGCGGGACTCACAGATACGCAGTATTTT. The whole variable domain, filled in from reference TRBV2 and TRBJ2-3, reads EPEVTQTPSHQVTQMGQEVILRCVPISNHLYFYWYRQILGQKVEFLVSFYNNEISEKSEIFDDQFSVERPDGSNFTLKIRSTKLEDSAMYFCASLLAGLTDTQYFGPGTRLTVL.

The rearrangement uses TRBV6-5 and TRBJ2-1, with a tentative D call TRBD2 (6 bases). The V gene's germline CDR1 is MNHEY and CDR2 SVGAGI. This CDR3 is 15 amino acids long. V lost 6 bases and J lost 6, with 18 bases in between. In nucleotides, the CDR3 is TGTGCCAGCAGGCCGACGGGAGTGCTGGGCAATGAGCAGTTCTTC. Its translation: CASRPTGVLGNEQFF.

The CDR3 protein is CASSQEGTGLLGTGELFF. The CDR3 bases are TGTGCCAGCAGCCAAGAGGGGACAGGACTCCTAGGCACCGGGGAGCTGTTTTTT. The chain combines TRBV3-1 (or the pseudogene TRBV3-2) with TRBJ2-2, with 8 positions matching TRBD1. This CDR3 spans 18 amino acids. Losses at the gene ends were 0 bases for V and 4 bases for J; bases not matched to a gene: 10. The germline V gene has CDR1 LGHDT and CDR2 YNNKEL (reference sequence).

The rearrangement joins TRBV5-1 to TRBJ2-7; tentatively, D is TRBD2 (7 bases). V dropped 5 bases and J dropped 0 bases, with 21 bases sitting between them. The CDR3 is 17 residues long. Germline V gives CDR1 SGHRS, CDR2 YFSETQ. CDR3 protein: CASRPGGSRGASYEQYF. The DNA for the CDR3 is TGCGCCAGCAGGCCGGGAGGTAGTCGGGGGGCCTCCTACGAGCAGTACTTC.

The chain joins TRBV11-3 to TRBJ2-7; D possibly corresponds to TRBD1 (6 bases). The CDR3 totals 13 residues. Trimming cost V 8 bases and J 2 bases, with 13 bases left between them. Germline CDR1 and CDR2: SGHNT and YENEEA. CDR3 DNA: TGTGCCAGCGCCCGAGGGGGAGCCTACGAGCAGTACGTC. Translated, it gives CASARGGAYEQYV.

This clone is a singleton in its sample. The CDR3 region has the DNA TGTGCCAGCTCACCACGTGACCCGCGGGCGAGCTCCTACAATGAGCAGTTCTTC. Its translation is CASSPRDPRASSYNEQFF. This chain uses TRBV18 with TRBJ2-1; TRBD2 is a possible D gene (5 bases). CDR1 and CDR2 (germline): KGHSH, LQKENI. V was trimmed by 1 base and J by 0 bases, leaving 16 bases between them. The CDR3 length is 18 residues.

This clone was detected a few times. This chain joins TRBV7-8 and TRBJ2-3; 10 bases fit TRBD2. Germline V gene sequence: CDR1 SGHVS, CDR2 FQNEAQ. This CDR3 is 17 amino acids long. The V gene end was trimmed by 2 bases and the J gene end by 3 bases; junction bases not matched to a gene: 8. As DNA, the CDR3 is TGTGCCAGCAGCTTAATGCTAGCGGGAGTTGGGACAGATACGCAGTATTTT. Translated, it gives CASSLMLAGVGTDTQYF. Looking up the rest from reference TRBV7-8 and TRBJ2-3 gives the full variable domain: GAGVSQSPRYKVAKRGQDVALRCDPISGHVSLFWYQQALGQGPEFLTYFQNEAQLDKSGLPSDRFFAERPEGSVSTLKIQRTQQEDSAVYLCASSLMLAGVGTDTQYFGPGTRLTVL.

This chain joins TRBV6-2 or TRBV6-3 and TRBJ1-1; D is undetermined. Germline values: CDR1 MNHEY, CDR2 SVGEGT. The length of the CDR3 is 18 residues. Trimming shortened V by 0 bases and J by 0 bases, and 17 bases separated the two germline ends. The CDR3 region is CASSYSRLGQSMNTEAFF. CDR3 sequence (DNA): TGTGCCAGCAGTTACTCGCGTCTTGGGCAGTCCATGAACACTGAAGCTTTCTTT.

V usage is TRBV6-1 and J usage is TRBJ2-7, with 8 bases lining up with TRBD1. The CDR3 covers 16 residues. Germline V gene data show CDR1 as MNHNS and CDR2 as SASEGT. V shed 3 bases, J shed 2 bases, and the junction held 9 bases outside the gene matches. The CDR3 protein is CASSDFGGQAPYEQYF. The CDR3 region has the DNA TGTGCCAGCAGTGACTTCGGGGGACAGGCGCCCTACGAGCAGTACTTC.

The chain employs TRBV4-3 and TRBJ2-3, with a tentative D call TRBD2 (6 bases). The V gene lost 1 base and the J gene lost 2 bases, with 10 bases spanning the gap. There are 15 residues in the CDR3. From germline, CDR1 is LGHNA and CDR2 YSLEER. As DNA, the CDR3 is TGCGCCAGCAGCCAAGTGGGAGGTTACACAGATACGCAGTATTTT. It encodes CASSQVGGYTDTQYF.

The CDR3 nucleotides are TGTGCCAGCAGCTTCCCCTCCCGTACAGTGAACACCGGGGAGCTGTTTTTT. Amino acid sequence: CASSFPSRTVNTGELFF. The chain has TRBV7-2 and TRBJ2-2; D gene ambiguous. From germline, CDR1 is SGHTA and CDR2 FQGNSA. V lost 3 bases, J lost 1 base, and 15 bases lay in between. This CDR3 region has 17 residues.

This chain links TRBV7-2 with TRBJ2-3, with D hard to call. V was shortened by 2 bases and J by 6 bases, with 9 bases between the two germline ends. Germline V gives CDR1 SGHTA, CDR2 FQGNSA. The CDR3 contains 13 residues. The CDR3 DNA sequence: TGTGCCAGCAGCTTATTTAAGCCGGATACGCAGTATTTT. Amino acid sequence: CASSLFKPDTQYF. The complete variable domain, with remaining parts taken from reference TRBV7-2 and TRBJ2-3, reads GAGVSQSPSNKVTEKGKDVELRCDPISGHTALYWYRQSLGQGLEFLIYFQGNSAPDKSGLPSDRFSAERTGGSVSTLTIQRTQQEDSAVYLCASSLFKPDTQYFGPGTRLTVL.

The V call is TRBV4-1, the J call TRBJ2-1; 7 bases fit TRBD2. This CDR3 is 16 amino acids long. Germline V lookup: CDR1 MGHRA, CDR2 YSYEKL. Trimming at V came to 3 bases and at J to 2 bases, leaving 7 bases not matched to a gene. CDR3 nucleotide sequence: TGCGCCAGCAGCCAGCCACTAGCGTCCCCCTACAATGAGCAGTTCTTC. This codes for CASSQPLASPYNEQFF.

V usage is TRBV5-1 and J usage is TRBJ2-3; 10 positions agree with TRBD2. CDR3 size: 17 residues. Germline-derived CDR1 and CDR2 are SGHRS and YFSETQ. Germline trimming cut 3 bases from V and 1 base from J; bases unmatched to any gene: 8. Here the CDR3 DNA reads TGCGCCAGCAGCTCCCATCAGCTAGCGGGGGGCACAGATACGCAGTATTTT. It is translated as CASSSHQLAGGTDTQYF.

The rearrangement uses TRBV19 and TRBJ1-2; TRBD1 matches at 7 bases. The CDR3 covers 13 residues. The germline V gene has CDR1 LNHDA and CDR2 SQIVND (reference sequence). With V trimmed by 3 bases and J by 7 bases, 5 bases remained unmatched. This CDR3 reads CASSIDRVGGYTF. The CDR3 DNA reads as TGTGCCAGTAGTATTGACAGGGTGGGTGGCTACACCTTC.